The following is a T cell receptor beta chain sequence with its context. Sequencing was performed with immunoSEQ multiplex PCR; in TCRdb, only in-frame clones are kept and a portion is missing. The sample has about 89,000 clones; roughly 88% are singletons. The sample belongs to a study of blood T cell repertoires in COVID-19. Study as a whole: The United States, Italy and Spain were the sources of the acute and convalescent COVID-19 samples.

CDR3 length equals 13 residues. Germline V gene data show CDR1 as SQVTM and CDR2 as ANQGSEA. The V and J ends lost 4 bases and 0 bases respectively, with 7 bases between them. The sequence was collected from a man in his sixties with acute or convalescent COVID-19. The chain is built from TRBV29-1 and TRBJ1-3; D gene uncertain. Sequencing used peripheral blood. The CDR3 DNA reads TGCAGCGTTGGCACTCTCTCTGGAAACACCATATATTTT. Its protein product is CSVGTLSGNTIYF. The whole variable domain, remainder taken from reference TRBV29-1 and TRBJ1-3, is SAVISQKPSRDICQRGTSLTIQCQVDSQVTMMFWYRQQPGQSLTLIATANQGSEATYESGFVIDKFPISRPNLTFSTLTVSNMSPEDSSIYLCSVGTLSGNTIYFGEGSWLTVV.